The 20 T cell receptor beta chains given below trace back to one sample, sequenced in a study of blood T cell repertoires in COVID-19. Clones were read by immunoSEQ multiplex PCR, and TCRdb kept only the in-frame ones, dropping some. The sample contains approximately 150,000 clones, approximately 79% of which appear only once. Material for sequencing was PBMCs or T cells enriched from blood (not recorded which). The source is a man between 35 and 55 years old with acute COVID-19.

This chain joins TRBV25-1 and TRBJ1-4; the D gene is possibly TRBD1 (6 bases). Germline V gives CDR1 MGHDK, CDR2 SYGVNS. The CDR3 length is 13 residues. V lost 4 bases and J lost 7, with 10 bases in between. CDR3 in amino acids: CASSVTGTEKLFF. The CDR3 DNA follows: TGTGCCAGCAGTGTCACAGGGACTGAAAAACTGTTTTTT.

The J gene is TRBJ2-7, the V gene TRBV6-5, with D perhaps TRBD1 (6 bases). The CDR3 extends over 15 amino acids. V was cut by 2 bases and J by 0 bases, with 11 bases left in between. Germline V gene sequence: CDR1 MNHEY, CDR2 SVGAGI. CDR3 protein: CASSYGGPSSYEQYF. The DNA of the CDR3 is TGTGCCAGCAGTTACGGGGGCCCTAGCTCCTACGAGCAGTACTTC.

The CDR3 DNA is TGTGCCAGCAGCTTATCAGGGGGAGATAGCAATCAGCCCCAGCATTTT. It encodes CASSLSGGDSNQPQHF. This chain joins TRBV7-2 and TRBJ1-5; 7 bases agree with TRBD1. Germline CDR1 reads SGHTA; CDR2 reads FQGNSA. This CDR3 is 16 amino acids long. After removal of 2 bases from V and 0 bases from J, the junction contained 4 bases not matched to a gene.

The rearrangement uses TRBV6-2 or TRBV6-3 and TRBJ2-7, with 8 bases matching TRBD1. Germline V CDR1 and CDR2: MNHEY, SVGEGT. V trimming: 2 bases; J trimming: 5 bases; junction bases outside the gene matches: 11. The CDR3 is 16 amino acids. The CDR3 DNA sequence: TGTGCCAGCAGTTACGGTCCGACAGGGGACATCAACGAGCAGTACTTC. It specifies CASSYGPTGDINEQYF.

This chain joins TRBV28 and TRBJ2-1; 10 positions agree with TRBD2. The CDR3 contains 16 residues. Trimming at V came to 3 bases and at J to 6 bases, leaving 8 bases not matched to a gene. Germline V gives CDR1 MDHEN, CDR2 SYDVKM. The CDR3 is CASSFPLAGVVNEQFF. The CDR3 DNA sequence: TGTGCCAGCAGTTTCCCCCTAGCGGGAGTAGTCAATGAGCAGTTCTTC.

V usage is TRBV10-1 and J usage is TRBJ2-2, with 9 bases matching TRBD1. Germline CDR1 WNHNN, CDR2 SYGVQD (reference sequence). V lost 9 bases to trimming and J lost 5 bases; unmatched junction nucleotides: 7. The CDR3 is 14 amino acids. The CDR3: CASRPQGATGELFF. The CDR3 bases are TGCGCCAGTCGGCCACAGGGGGCAACCGGGGAGCTGTTTTTT.

The chain links TRBV5-3 to TRBJ2-7; TRBD1 agrees at 10 bases. TRBV5-3 is sorted into the ORF group, with uncertain function. The CDR3 loop spans 15 amino acids. The ends lost 2 bases at V and 1 base at J; junction bases unmatched: 3. Here the CDR3 reads CARSFGQGGSYEQYF. DNA of the CDR3: TGTGCCAGAAGCTTTGGACAGGGGGGGTCCTACGAGCAGTACTTC.

This chain connects TRBV11-2 to TRBJ2-3, with a weak D call TRBD1 (6 bases). The germline V and J ends were trimmed by 5 bases and 7 bases, with 10 bases remaining between them. The CDR3 loop spans 12 amino acids. In germline, CDR1 is SGHAT, CDR2 FQNNGV. The DNA for the CDR3 is TGTGCCAGCAGCCCTACAGGGAATACGCAGTATTTT. This sequence encodes CASSPTGNTQYF.

The V and J genes are TRBV5-1 and TRBJ2-7; the D gene is possibly TRBD2 (6 bases). The germline gives CDR1 SGHRS, CDR2 YFSETQ. The CDR3 is made up of 14 amino acids. V was pared by 7 bases and J by 2 bases, with 16 bases between. This CDR3 reads CASSVGGGPYEQYF. CDR3 DNA sequence: TGCGCCAGCTCTGTCGGGGGAGGACCCTACGAGCAGTACTTC.

V is TRBV18 and J is TRBJ2-3; 10 bases fit TRBD2. Germline lookup yields CDR1 KGHSH and CDR2 LQKENI. The CDR3 sequence is 15 residues long. J gave up 4 bases and V 3 bases, and 4 bases lay outside the gene matches. In DNA, the CDR3 is TGTGCCAGCTCACCCCAAGGACTAGCGGCAGATACGCAGTATTTT. Translation gives CASSPQGLAADTQYF.

This sequence joins TRBV7-3 and TRBJ2-2, with D unresolved. The CDR3 has 13 residues. V lost 3 bases to trimming and J lost 4 bases, with 6 bases between them. Germline CDR1 is SGHTA and CDR2 is FQGTGA. The DNA of the CDR3 is TGTGCCAGCAGCTTCTCCCTCACCGGGGAGCTGTTTTTT. Translation: CASSFSLTGELFF.

The rearrangement links TRBV27 to TRBJ1-5; TRBD1 matches at 8 bases. Germline V CDR1 and CDR2: MNHEY, SMNVEV (reference sequence). The CDR3 spans 14 residues. The V segment lost 6 bases and the J segment 1 base; nucleotides outside the gene matches: 2. The CDR3 region has the DNA TGTGCCAGCAGCTCAGGGGGCAGCAATCAGCCCCAGCATTTT. Protein sequence: CASSSGGSNQPQHF.

CDR3 in amino acids: CASSPWGGYGYTF. The DNA for the CDR3 is TGTGCCAGCAGCCCCTGGGGGGGCTATGGCTACACCTTC. V gene TRBV9 combines with J gene TRBJ1-2; perhaps TRBD1 as D (5 bases). The CDR3 contains 13 residues. CDR1 is SGDLS and CDR2 is YYNGEE in the germline V gene. The V and J ends lost 4 bases and 4 bases respectively, with 11 bases between them.

V gene TRBV28 combines with J gene TRBJ2-3, with D tentatively TRBD2 (5 bases). The V gene's germline CDR1 is MDHEN and CDR2 SYDVKM. This CDR3 region has 15 residues. Trimming cost V 3 bases and J 2 bases, with 12 bases left between them. This chain's CDR3 is CASSFASGSTDTQYF. The CDR3 nucleotides read TGTGCCAGCAGTTTCGCGTCGGGGTCCACAGATACGCAGTATTTT.

The J gene is TRBJ2-1, the V gene TRBV6-2 or TRBV6-3; 14 bases line up with TRBD2. V lost 6 bases and J lost 12; bases outside the gene matches: 10. The CDR3 consists of 15 residues. Germline-derived CDR1 and CDR2 are MNHEY and SVGEGT. Here the CDR3 DNA reads TGTGCCAGCAGCCAACCGGGACTAGCGGGAGAATCGCAGTTCTTC. Its translation is CASSQPGLAGESQFF.

The chain recombines TRBV7-6 with TRBJ2-3; a weak D match, TRBD2 (5 bases). V shed 2 bases and J shed 0 bases, with 6 bases lying between them. CDR3 size: 14 residues. Germline-derived CDR1 and CDR2 are SGHVS and FNYEAQ. The CDR3 region has the DNA TGTGCCAGCAGCTTAAGGGAGAGCACAGATACGCAGTATTTT. Translated, it gives CASSLRESTDTQYF.

The chain recombines TRBV9 with TRBJ2-1; maybe TRBD2 (6 bases). The V end was cut by 7 bases, the J end by 8 bases, with 10 bases between. CDR3 length: 11 residues. Germline loops: CDR1 SGDLS, CDR2 YYNGEE. The CDR3 region has the DNA TGTGCCAGCGCCATAGCGGATGAGCAGTTCTTC. Its translation: CASAIADEQFF. The variable domain in full, with the rest retrieved from reference TRBV9 and TRBJ2-1, is DSGVTQTPKHLITATGQRVTLRCSPRSGDLSVYWYQQSLDQGLQFLIQYYNGEERAKGNILERFSAQQFPDLHSELNLSSLELGDSALYFCASAIADEQFFGPGTRLTVL.

The CDR3 sequence is CASSLKLAGGISYEQYF. The DNA of the CDR3 is TGTGCCAGCAGCTTAAAATTAGCGGGAGGGATCTCCTACGAGCAGTACTTC. This sequence joins TRBV7-3 and TRBJ2-7; 11 bases match TRBD2. CDR1 and CDR2 from the germline V gene are SGHTA and FQGTGA. The V segment lost 1 base and the J segment 0 bases; nucleotides outside the gene matches: 5. The CDR3 length is 17 residues.

CDR3 in DNA: TGTGCCAGTCTGGCGGGACCAAGCACAGATACGCAGTATTTT. This codes for CASLAGPSTDTQYF. This chain joins TRBV2 and TRBJ2-3; a weak D match, TRBD2 (6 bases). Germline loops: CDR1 SNHLY, CDR2 FYNNEI. The CDR3 is 14 amino acids. The ends were cut back, 9 bases at V and 0 bases at J, with 13 bases in the middle.

The CDR3, as DNA: TGTGCCAGCAGTTTCCGGGACAGGGGCTACGAGCAGTACTTC. Its protein product is CASSFRDRGYEQYF. The rearrangement links TRBV27 to TRBJ2-7; 10 bases map to TRBD1. CDR1 MNHEY and CDR2 SMNVEV come from the germline V gene (reference sequence). CDR3 size: 14 residues. The V gene end was trimmed by 3 bases and the J gene end by 3 bases; junction bases not matched to a gene: 2.